The rows below give T cell receptor beta chains drawn from one sample of a study of blood T cell repertoires in COVID-19. The repertoire was sequenced with immunoSEQ multiplex PCR; TCRdb's copy has only in-frame clones and lacks some. This sample has about 210,000 clones, with around four fifths found just once. Sequences were obtained from peripheral blood. The source of these receptors is a man between 60 and 75 years old with COVID-19, enrolled during active disease. The CDR3 runs from the conserved cysteine through the conserved F or W. A D gene is named only where the DNA matches it firmly. Expanded clones get a size class; other rows say once, few or many, or leave the size out.

V	size	D	J	CDR3	DNA
TRBV11-3	NA	NA	TRBJ1-1	CASSLGRVNTEAFF	TGTGCCAGCAGCTTAGGCAGGGTGAACACTGAAGCTTTCTTT
TRBV19	NA	NA	TRBJ1-5	CASAWGGKNSNQPQHF	TGTGCCAGCGCCTGGGGGGGCAAGAATAGCAATCAGCCCCAGCATTTT
TRBV6-1	NA	TRBD1	TRBJ1-5	CASSEGTGWGNQPQHF	TGTGCCAGCAGTGAAGGGACAGGGTGGGGCAATCAGCCCCAGCATTTT
TRBV11-2	NA	NA	TRBJ2-3	CASSRVGVVLDTQYF	TGTGCCAGCAGCCGGGTAGGGGTTGTCTTGGATACGCAGTATTTT
TRBV7-8	NA	NA	TRBJ1-5	CASSLATAANQPQHF	TGTGCCAGCAGCTTAGCTACGGCGGCCAATCAGCCCCAGCATTTT
TRBV15	NA	NA	TRBJ1-2	CATSNRSPPGDGYTF	TGTGCCACCAGCAACAGATCCCCCCCCGGGGATGGCTACACCTTC
TRBV6-1	NA	NA	TRBJ2-7	CASSERGRMNEQYF	TGTGCCAGCAGTGAACGGGGGAGGATGAACGAGCAGTACTTC
TRBV25-1	NA	NA	TRBJ1-2	CASSEGAGSNGYTF	TGTGCCAGCAGTGAAGGGGCAGGGTCTAATGGCTACACCTTC
TRBV30	NA	NA	TRBJ1-2	CAWSGSGVGYTF	TGTGCCTGGAGTGGATCTGGAGTCGGCTACACCTTC
TRBV5-4	NA	TRBD1	TRBJ2-7	CASSSVQGLEQYF	TGTGCCAGCAGCAGTGTACAGGGGCTCGAGCAGTACTTC
TRBV19	few	NA	TRBJ1-1	CASTGPINTEAFF	TGTGCCAGTACAGGGCCTATAAACACTGAAGCTTTCTTT
TRBV24-1	NA	TRBD2	TRBJ2-1	CATSDLAGDRRGEQFF	TGTGCCACCAGTGATCTAGCGGGAGATAGAAGGGGTGAGCAGTTCTTC
TRBV27	NA	TRBD1	TRBJ1-2	CASSPGQGRGYTF	TGTGCCAGCAGTCCGGGACAGGGCCGGGGCTACACCTTC
TRBV7-9	NA	NA	TRBJ2-3	CASSSSLRPPYSTDTQYF	TGTGCCAGCAGCTCGTCACTGCGCCCGCCTTATAGCACAGATACGCAGTATTTT
TRBV5-8	NA	TRBD1	TRBJ1-5	CASNGQGALDQPQHF	TGTGCCAGCAACGGACAGGGGGCGCTGGATCAGCCCCAGCATTTT
TRBV29-1	NA	NA	TRBJ1-1	CSVGATRGNTEAFF	TGCAGCGTTGGTGCTACCAGGGGGAACACTGAAGCTTTCTTT
TRBV27	NA	NA	TRBJ1-6	CASSFVQLNSPLHF	TGTGCCAGCAGTTTCGTACAGCTTAATTCACCCCTCCACTTT
TRBV10-3	NA	TRBD2	TRBJ2-1	CAIRNRTSGRKNNEQFF	TGTGCCATCAGAAATCGGACTAGCGGGAGGAAAAACAATGAGCAGTTCTTC
TRBV30	NA	NA	TRBJ1-2	CAWSVMRTGYGYTF	TGTGCCTGGAGTGTGATGAGGACTGGCTATGGCTACACCTTC
TRBV7-2	NA	NA	TRBJ1-4	CASSLGGLANEKLFF	TGTGCCAGCAGCTTGGGGGGGCTAGCTAATGAAAAACTGTTTTTT
TRBV5-1	NA	TRBD2	TRBJ2-1	CASSSKLAGSTNEQFF	TGCGCCAGCAGCTCCAAACTAGCGGGATCAACCAATGAGCAGTTCTTC
TRBV5-6	NA	TRBD1	TRBJ1-2	CASSIRTGFDYGYTF	TGTGCCAGCAGCATAAGGACAGGGTTTGACTATGGCTACACCTTC
TRBV19	NA	NA	TRBJ2-7	CASSPGTIYEQYF	TGTGCCAGTAGTCCCGGGACAATTTACGAGCAGTACTTC
TRBV6-1	NA	NA	TRBJ2-1	CASSPRDSRSEQFF	TGTGCCAGCAGTCCCCGGGACTCCCGGAGTGAGCAGTTCTTC
TRBV28	NA	NA	TRBJ1-2	CASTGNFYGYTF	TGTGCCAGCACAGGAAACTTCTATGGCTACACCTTC
TRBV7-6	NA	NA	TRBJ1-3	CASSPRGTPGNTIYF	TGTGCCAGCAGCCCGAGGGGGACCCCTGGAAACACCATATATTTT
TRBV24-1	NA	TRBD2	TRBJ2-7	CATRGAGGPPYEQYF	TGTGCCACCCGGGGGGCGGGAGGGCCTCCCTACGAGCAGTACTTC
TRBV7-9	NA	TRBD1	TRBJ1-2	CASSSQGSYGYTF	TGTGCCAGCAGCTCACAGGGGAGCTATGGCTACACCTTC
TRBV7-6	few	TRBD1	TRBJ1-1	CASQDRGQPEAFF	TGTGCCAGCCAGGACAGGGGTCAACCTGAAGCTTTCTTT
TRBV10-1	NA	NA	TRBJ1-5	CASVHGGNQPQHF	TGCGCCAGCGTCCACGGGGGGAATCAGCCCCAGCATTTT
TRBV7-2	NA	NA	TRBJ1-1	CATLPSPEGWTEAFF	TGTGCCACCCTCCCCTCACCCGAGGGTTGGACTGAAGCTTTCTTT
TRBV7-9	NA	NA	TRBJ1-2	CASSFQDPREYGYTF	TGTGCCAGCAGCTTCCAAGACCCTAGGGAGTATGGCTACACCTTC